This record looks at one T cell receptor beta chain sequence and its context. Antigen: not known. Samples were taken several times over chemoradiotherapy. The assay was immunoSEQ multiplex PCR, and TCRdb's table has in-frame clones only and misses some. The sample records 4,000 to 6,000 clones, around 90% being singletons. This entry is derived from a study of chemoradiotherapy in HPV16-positive cancers. General observations from the study: Candidate HPV-specific clones and E7-related TCR motifs grew in tumor during treatment.

The CDR3 spans 17 residues. Trimming removed 0 bases from V and 7 bases from J; junction bases left unmatched: 9. The V gene's germline CDR1 is LGHNA and CDR2 YSLEER. The sequencing here drew on tumor tissue, taken from a patient who underwent chemoradiotherapy. The chain uses TRBV4-3 and TRBJ2-1, with TRBD2 identical over 10 bases. The receptor was isolated from a human donor with HPV-associated anogenital cancer. In nucleotides, the CDR3 is TGCGCCAGCAGCCAAGATGGGAGCGGGAGGGCCCGGAATGAGCAGTTCTTC. Translated, it gives CASSQDGSGRARNEQFF.